Included here is one TCR beta chain sequence, with context. The germline V gene encodes CDR1 MNHEY and CDR2 SVGAGI. The CDR3 has 15 amino acids. Trimming removed 6 bases from V and 6 bases from J, with 18 bases in between. This entry is derived from a study of T cell changes during pregnancy in multiple sclerosis. The protocol was immunoSEQ multiplex PCR, while the TCRdb copy is restricted to in-frame clones and leaves out a portion. Of tens of thousands of clones listed, just over 90% are singletons. The sequences come from CD4+ T cells from peripheral blood mononuclear cells, collected in the second trimester of pregnancy. The clonotype was recovered from a female donor with multiple sclerosis, enrolled in a pregnancy study. The genes are TRBV6-5 and TRBJ2-1; TRBD2 might be the D (5 bases). DNA for the CDR3: TGTGCCAGCAGAACGGACTTCCGGTTGGGCAATGAGCAGTTCTTC. Translated: CASRTDFRLGNEQFF.